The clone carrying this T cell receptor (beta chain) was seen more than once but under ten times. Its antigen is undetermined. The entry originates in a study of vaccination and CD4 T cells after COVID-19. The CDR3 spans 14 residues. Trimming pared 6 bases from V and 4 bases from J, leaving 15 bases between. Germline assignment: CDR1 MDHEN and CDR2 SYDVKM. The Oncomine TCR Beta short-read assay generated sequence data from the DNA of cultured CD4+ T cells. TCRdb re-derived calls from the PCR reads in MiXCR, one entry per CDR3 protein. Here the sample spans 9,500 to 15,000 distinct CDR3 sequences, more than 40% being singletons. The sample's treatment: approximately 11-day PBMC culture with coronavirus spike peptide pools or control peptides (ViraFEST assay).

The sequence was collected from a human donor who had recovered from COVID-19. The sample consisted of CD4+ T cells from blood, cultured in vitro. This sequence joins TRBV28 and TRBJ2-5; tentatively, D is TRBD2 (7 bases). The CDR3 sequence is CASRQWGGRETQYF. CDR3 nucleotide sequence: TGTGCCAGCAGGCAGTGGGGGGGCAGAGAGACCCAGTACTTC.